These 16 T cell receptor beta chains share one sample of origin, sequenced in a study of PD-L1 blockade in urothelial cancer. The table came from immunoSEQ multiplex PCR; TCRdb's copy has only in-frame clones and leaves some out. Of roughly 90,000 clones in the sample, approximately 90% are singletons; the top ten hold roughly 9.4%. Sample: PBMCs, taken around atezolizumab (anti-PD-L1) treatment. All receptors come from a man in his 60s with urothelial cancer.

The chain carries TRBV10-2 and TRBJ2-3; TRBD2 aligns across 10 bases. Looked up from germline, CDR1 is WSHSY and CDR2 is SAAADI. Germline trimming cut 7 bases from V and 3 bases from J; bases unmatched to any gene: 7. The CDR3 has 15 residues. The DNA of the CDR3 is TGCGCCAGCATCGAAGCGGGGGGGCGAACAGATACGCAGTATTTT. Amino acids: CASIEAGGRTDTQYF.

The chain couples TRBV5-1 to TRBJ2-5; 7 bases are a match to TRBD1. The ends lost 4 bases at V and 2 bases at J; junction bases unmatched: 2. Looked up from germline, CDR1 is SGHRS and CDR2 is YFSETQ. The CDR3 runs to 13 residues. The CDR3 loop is CASSGTVQETQYF. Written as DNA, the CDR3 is TGCGCCAGCAGCGGGACAGTTCAAGAGACCCAGTACTTC.

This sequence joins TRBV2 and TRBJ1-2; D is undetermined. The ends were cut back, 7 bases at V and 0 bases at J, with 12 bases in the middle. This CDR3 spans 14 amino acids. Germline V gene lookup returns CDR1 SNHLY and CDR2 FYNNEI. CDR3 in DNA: TGTGCCAGCAAGGAGGGTAGAGCTAACTATGGCTACACCTTC. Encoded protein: CASKEGRANYGYTF.

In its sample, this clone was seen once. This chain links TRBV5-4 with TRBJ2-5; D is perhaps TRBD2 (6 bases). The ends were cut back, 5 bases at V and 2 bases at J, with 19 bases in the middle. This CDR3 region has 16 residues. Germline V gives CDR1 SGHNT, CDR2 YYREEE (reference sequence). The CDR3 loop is CASRSRFRDSQETQYF. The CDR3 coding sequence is TGTGCCAGCAGATCGAGATTTAGGGACTCGCAAGAGACCCAGTACTTC.

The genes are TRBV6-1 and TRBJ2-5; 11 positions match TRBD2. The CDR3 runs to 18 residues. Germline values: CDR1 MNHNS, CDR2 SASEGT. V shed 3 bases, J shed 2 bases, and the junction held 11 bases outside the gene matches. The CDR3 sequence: CASSDSRGLAETQETQYF. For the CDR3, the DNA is TGTGCCAGCAGTGATTCGCGGGGACTAGCGGAAACACAAGAGACCCAGTACTTC.

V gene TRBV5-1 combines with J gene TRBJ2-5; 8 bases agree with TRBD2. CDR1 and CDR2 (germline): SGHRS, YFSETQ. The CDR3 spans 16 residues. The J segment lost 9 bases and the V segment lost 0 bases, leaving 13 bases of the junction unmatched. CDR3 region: CASSLDAGGTSGAQYF. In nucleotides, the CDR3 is TGCGCCAGCAGCTTGGATGCGGGGGGAACCTCAGGGGCCCAGTACTTC.

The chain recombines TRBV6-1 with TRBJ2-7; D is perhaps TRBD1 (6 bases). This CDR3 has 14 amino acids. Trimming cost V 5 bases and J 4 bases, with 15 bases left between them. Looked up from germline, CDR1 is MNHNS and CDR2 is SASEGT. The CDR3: CASSFDQGKYEQYF. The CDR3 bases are TGTGCCAGCAGTTTCGACCAGGGGAAGTACGAGCAGTACTTC.

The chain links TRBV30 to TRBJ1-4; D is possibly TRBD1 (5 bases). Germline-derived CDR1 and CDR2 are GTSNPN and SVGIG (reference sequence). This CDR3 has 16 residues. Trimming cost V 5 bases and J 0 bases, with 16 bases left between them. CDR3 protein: CAWGGALTATNEKLFF. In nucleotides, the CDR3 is TGTGCCTGGGGCGGGGCCCTTACTGCAACTAATGAAAAACTGTTTTTT. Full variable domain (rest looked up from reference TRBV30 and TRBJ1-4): SQTIHQWPATLVQPVGSPLSLECTVEGTSNPNLYWYRQAAGRGLQLLFYSVGIGQISSEVPQNLSASRPQDRQFILSSKKLLLSDSGFYLCAWGGALTATNEKLFFGSGTQLSVL.

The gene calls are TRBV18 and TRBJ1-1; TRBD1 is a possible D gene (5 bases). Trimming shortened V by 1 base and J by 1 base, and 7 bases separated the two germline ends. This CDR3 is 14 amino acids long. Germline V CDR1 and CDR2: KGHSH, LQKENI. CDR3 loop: CASSPQDTNTEAFF. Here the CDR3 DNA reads TGTGCCAGCTCACCACAGGACACGAACACTGAAGCTTTCTTT.

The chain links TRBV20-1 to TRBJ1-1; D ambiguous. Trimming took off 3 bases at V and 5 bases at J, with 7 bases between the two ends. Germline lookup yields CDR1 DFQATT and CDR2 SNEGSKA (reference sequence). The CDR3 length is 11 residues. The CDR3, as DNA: TGCAGTGCTAGGGCCTGGACTGAAGCTTTCTTT. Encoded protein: CSARAWTEAFF.

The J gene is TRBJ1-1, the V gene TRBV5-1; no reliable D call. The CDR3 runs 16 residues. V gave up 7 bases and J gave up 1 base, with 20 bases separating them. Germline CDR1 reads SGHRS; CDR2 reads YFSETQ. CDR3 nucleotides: TGCGCCAGCTGCCCCGAGGGTGAAAGGGCGAACACTGAAGCTTTCTTT. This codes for CASCPEGERANTEAFF.

CDR3 amino acids: CASSRDSFLSGANVLTF. As DNA, the CDR3 is TGTGCCAGCAGCAGGGACAGTTTTCTCTCTGGGGCCAACGTCCTGACTTTC. The chain is built from TRBV7-2 and TRBJ2-6; TRBD1 matches 7 bases. The trim removed 5 bases at V and 0 bases at J, leaving 7 bases unmatched. In germline, CDR1 is SGHTA, CDR2 FQGNSA. The CDR3 sequence is 17 residues long.

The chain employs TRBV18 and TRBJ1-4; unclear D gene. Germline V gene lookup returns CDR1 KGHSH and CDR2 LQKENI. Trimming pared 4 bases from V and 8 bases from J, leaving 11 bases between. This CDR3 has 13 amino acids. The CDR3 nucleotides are TGTGCCAGCTCACTCCATGCGAGGGAAAAACTGTTTTTT. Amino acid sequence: CASSLHAREKLFF. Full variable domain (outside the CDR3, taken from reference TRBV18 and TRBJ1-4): NAGVMQNPRHLVRRRGQEARLRCSPMKGHSHVYWYRQLPEEGLKFMVYLQKENIIDESGMPKERFSAEFPKEGPSILRIQQVVRGDSAAYFCASSLHAREKLFFGSGTQLSVL.

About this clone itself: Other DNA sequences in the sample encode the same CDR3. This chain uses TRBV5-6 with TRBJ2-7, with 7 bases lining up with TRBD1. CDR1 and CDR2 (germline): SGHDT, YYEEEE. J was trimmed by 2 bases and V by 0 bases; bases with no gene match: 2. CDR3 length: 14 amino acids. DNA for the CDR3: TGTGCCAGCAGCTTGGGGCAGGGGGCCTACGAGCAGTACTTC. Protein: CASSLGQGAYEQYF.

The CDR3 sequence: CASSSGTGTSYEQYF. CDR3 nucleotides: TGTGCCAGCAGTTCCGGGACAGGGACATCCTACGAGCAGTACTTC. The chain couples TRBV6-5 to TRBJ2-7; 9 nucleotides align to TRBD1. The germline V gene has CDR1 MNHEY and CDR2 SVGAGI. This CDR3 contains 15 residues. V trimming: 4 bases; J trimming: 1 base; junction bases outside the gene matches: 5.

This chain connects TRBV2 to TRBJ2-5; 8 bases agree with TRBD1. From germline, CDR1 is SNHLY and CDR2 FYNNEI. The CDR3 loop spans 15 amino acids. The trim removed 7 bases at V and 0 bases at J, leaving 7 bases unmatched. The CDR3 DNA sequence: TGTGCCAGCATAAGGACAGGGTCGTACCAAGAGACCCAGTACTTC. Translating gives CASIRTGSYQETQYF.